This TCR beta chain was identified in a study of T cell changes during pregnancy in multiple sclerosis (dated by TCRdb to the late 2010s). Some background on the complete study: The study examined how the T cell repertoire changed over the course of pregnancy in women with multiple sclerosis.

About this clone: Its binding antigen is unknown. At one end the junction does not follow the germline gene, possibly because of a read error.

The method behind the library was the immunoSEQ multiplex PCR assay. Entries here come from immuneACCESS through TCRdb and include only in-frame sequences with V and J called. Some clones fail to appear in such tables; in the studies checked, an unresolved V gene covers under half of the shortfall, and the cause of the remainder is unknown. The sample table shows about 29,000 clones, and 80% to 95% are seen once. The ten largest account for under 8% of the sample. The CDR3 holds 15 amino acids from the cysteine to the phenylalanine. The entry retains the CDR3 DNA only, 45 bases that are in frame from base 1.

The sequence came from a female donor with multiple sclerosis, enrolled in a pregnancy study. This specimen was CD8+ T cells from peripheral blood mononuclear cells, taken before pregnancy. The V gene is TRBV23-1 and the J gene is TRBJ2-2; the D gene is perhaps TRBD2, from 5 matching bases. TRBV23-1 is noted as an ORF with a role that remains uncertain. CDR3 region: CASSQYEGSTGELFF. The bases are TGCGCCAGCAGCCAATATGAGGGAAGCACCGGGGAGCTGTTTTTT.